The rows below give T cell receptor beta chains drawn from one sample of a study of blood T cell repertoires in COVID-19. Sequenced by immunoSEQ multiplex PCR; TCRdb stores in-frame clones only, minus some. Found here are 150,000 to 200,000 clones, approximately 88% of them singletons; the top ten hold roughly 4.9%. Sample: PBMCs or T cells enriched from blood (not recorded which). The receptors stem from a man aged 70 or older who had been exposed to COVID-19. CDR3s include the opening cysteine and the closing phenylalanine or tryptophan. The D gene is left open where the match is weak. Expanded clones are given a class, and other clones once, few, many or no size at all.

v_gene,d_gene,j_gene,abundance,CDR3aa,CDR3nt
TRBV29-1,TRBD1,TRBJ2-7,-,CSVEAGTGFGHEQYF,TGCAGCGTTGAAGCCGGGACAGGGTTTGGCCACGAGCAGTACTTC
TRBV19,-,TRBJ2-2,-,CASSISGTGELFF,TGTGCCAGTAGTATATCGGGGACCGGGGAGCTGTTTTTT
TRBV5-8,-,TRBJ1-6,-,CASSSGNSYNSPLHF,TGTGCCAGCAGCTCCGGTAATTCCTATAATTCACCCCTCCACTTT
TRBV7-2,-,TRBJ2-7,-,CASSLAEAYEQYF,TGTGCCAGCAGCTTAGCTGAGGCTTACGAGCAGTACTTC
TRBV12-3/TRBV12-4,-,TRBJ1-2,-,CASSLIGVYGYTF,TGTGCCAGCAGCCTCATAGGGGTCTATGGCTACACCTTC
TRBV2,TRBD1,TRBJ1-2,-,CASEQGQGYGYTF,TGTGCCAGCGAACAGGGACAGGGCTATGGCTACACCTTC
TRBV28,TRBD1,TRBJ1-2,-,CASMGDRGLLNGYTF,TGTGCCAGCATGGGGGACAGGGGCCTACTGAATGGCTACACCTTC
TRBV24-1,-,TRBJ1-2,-,CATSDFTVNYGYTF,TGTGCCACCAGTGATTTTACGGTTAACTATGGCTACACCTTC
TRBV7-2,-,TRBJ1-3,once,CASRRDNLGGNTIYF,TGTGCCAGCAGACGGGACAACTTAGGGGGAAACACCATATATTTT
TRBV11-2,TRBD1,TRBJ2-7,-,CASSLSGQGAYEQYF,TGTGCCAGCAGCCTTTCGGGACAGGGCGCCTACGAGCAGTACTTC
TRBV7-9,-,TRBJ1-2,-,CASSLRVYTF,TGTGCCAGCAGCCTACGTGTCTACACCTTC
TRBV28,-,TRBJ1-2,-,CASSLVGGYGYTF,TGTGCCAGCAGTTTAGTGGGGGGATATGGCTACACCTTC
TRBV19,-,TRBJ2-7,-,CASKAGSGTYEQYF,TGTGCCAGTAAGGCGGGGTCGGGGACCTACGAGCAGTACTTC
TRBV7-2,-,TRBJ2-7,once,CASRSRDNSYEQYF,TGTGCCAGCAGATCCCGGGACAACTCCTACGAGCAGTACTTC
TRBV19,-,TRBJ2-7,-,CASSMAQGYEQYF,TGTGCCAGTAGTATGGCACAGGGCTACGAGCAGTACTTC
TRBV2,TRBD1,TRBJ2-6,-,CASTLTGSGANVLTF,TGTGCCAGCACTCTGACAGGGTCCGGGGCCAACGTCCTGACTTTC
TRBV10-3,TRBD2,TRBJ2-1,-,CATRVAGVGNEQFF,TGTGCCACCCGGGTAGCGGGGGTGGGGAATGAGCAGTTCTTC
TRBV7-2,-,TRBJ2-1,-,CASSLDPWRANEQFF,TGTGCCAGCAGCTTAGATCCTTGGAGGGCCAATGAGCAGTTCTTC
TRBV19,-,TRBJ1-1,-,CASSIDLQGNTEAFF,TGTGCCAGTAGTATAGATCTGCAGGGGAACACTGAAGCTTTCTTT
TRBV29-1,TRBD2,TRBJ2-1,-,CSVVAGVGPYNEQFF,TGCAGCGTTGTGGCGGGAGTAGGCCCCTACAATGAGCAGTTCTTC
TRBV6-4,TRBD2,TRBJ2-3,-,CASSAAPAGGTNTQYF,TGTGCCAGCAGCGCCGCCCCGGCGGGAGGGACGAATACGCAGTATTTT
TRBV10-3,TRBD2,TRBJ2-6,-,CATSSASGISSGANVLTF,TGTGCCACCTCCTCGGCTAGCGGGATAAGCTCTGGGGCCAACGTCCTGACTTTC
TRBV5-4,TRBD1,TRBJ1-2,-,CASSFGTGGNYGYTF,TGTGCCAGCAGCTTTGGGACAGGGGGGAACTATGGCTACACCTTC
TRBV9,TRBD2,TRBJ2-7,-,CASSDPSGGYGEQYF,TGTGCCAGCAGCGACCCTAGCGGGGGATATGGTGAGCAGTACTTC
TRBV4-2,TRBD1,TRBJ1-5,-,CASSLLLGQGNQPQHF,TGTGCCAGCAGCCTCCTTCTGGGACAGGGGAATCAGCCCCAGCATTTT
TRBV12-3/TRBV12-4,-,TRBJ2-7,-,CASRGQWFDEQYF,TGTGCCAGCAGGGGGCAGTGGTTTGACGAGCAGTACTTC
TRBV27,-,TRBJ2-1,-,CASSSPGGMSYNEQFF,TGTGCCAGCAGTTCCCCCGGCGGGATGTCCTACAATGAGCAGTTCTTC
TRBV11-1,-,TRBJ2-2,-,CASSPIGRSGELFF,TGTGCCAGCAGCCCAATCGGTCGTAGCGGGGAGCTGTTTTTT
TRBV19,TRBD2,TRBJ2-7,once,CASSIDPGRAYEQYF,TGTGCCAGTAGTATAGATCCCGGGAGGGCCTACGAGCAGTACTTC
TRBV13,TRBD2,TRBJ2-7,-,CASGRTSGRPSHEQYF,TGTGCCAGCGGTCGGACTAGCGGGAGACCCTCCCACGAGCAGTACTTC
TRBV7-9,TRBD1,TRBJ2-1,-,CASSYQSDRGEFF,TGTGCCAGCAGCTACCAAAGTGACAGGGGGGAGTTCTTC
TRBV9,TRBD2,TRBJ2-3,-,CASSTSGGAATQYF,TGTGCCAGCAGCACTAGCGGGGGGGCAGCTACGCAGTATTTT
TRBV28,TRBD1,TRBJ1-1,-,CASRPPGQGALGAFF,TGTGCCAGCAGACCTCCGGGACAGGGGGCTCTTGGGGCTTTCTTT
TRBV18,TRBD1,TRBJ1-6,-,CASSFSGGENSPLHF,TGTGCCAGCTCATTCTCAGGGGGCGAGAATTCACCCCTCCACTTT
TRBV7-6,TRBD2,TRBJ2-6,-,CASSLQGLAGPSGANVLTF,TGTGCCAGCAGCTTACAGGGACTAGCGGGACCCTCTGGGGCCAACGTCCTGACTTTC
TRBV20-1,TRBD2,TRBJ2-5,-,CSASTLSSGGLIFQGETQYF,TGCAGTGCTAGTACCCTCTCTAGCGGGGGCTTAATTTTTCAAGGGGAGACCCAGTACTTC
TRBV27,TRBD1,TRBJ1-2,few,CASRGGGQGAGYTF,TGTGCCAGCAGGGGGGGTGGACAGGGCGCTGGCTACACCTTC
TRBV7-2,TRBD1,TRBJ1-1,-,CASSFDRGLTEAFF,TGTGCCAGCAGCTTCGACAGGGGGCTCACTGAAGCTTTCTTT